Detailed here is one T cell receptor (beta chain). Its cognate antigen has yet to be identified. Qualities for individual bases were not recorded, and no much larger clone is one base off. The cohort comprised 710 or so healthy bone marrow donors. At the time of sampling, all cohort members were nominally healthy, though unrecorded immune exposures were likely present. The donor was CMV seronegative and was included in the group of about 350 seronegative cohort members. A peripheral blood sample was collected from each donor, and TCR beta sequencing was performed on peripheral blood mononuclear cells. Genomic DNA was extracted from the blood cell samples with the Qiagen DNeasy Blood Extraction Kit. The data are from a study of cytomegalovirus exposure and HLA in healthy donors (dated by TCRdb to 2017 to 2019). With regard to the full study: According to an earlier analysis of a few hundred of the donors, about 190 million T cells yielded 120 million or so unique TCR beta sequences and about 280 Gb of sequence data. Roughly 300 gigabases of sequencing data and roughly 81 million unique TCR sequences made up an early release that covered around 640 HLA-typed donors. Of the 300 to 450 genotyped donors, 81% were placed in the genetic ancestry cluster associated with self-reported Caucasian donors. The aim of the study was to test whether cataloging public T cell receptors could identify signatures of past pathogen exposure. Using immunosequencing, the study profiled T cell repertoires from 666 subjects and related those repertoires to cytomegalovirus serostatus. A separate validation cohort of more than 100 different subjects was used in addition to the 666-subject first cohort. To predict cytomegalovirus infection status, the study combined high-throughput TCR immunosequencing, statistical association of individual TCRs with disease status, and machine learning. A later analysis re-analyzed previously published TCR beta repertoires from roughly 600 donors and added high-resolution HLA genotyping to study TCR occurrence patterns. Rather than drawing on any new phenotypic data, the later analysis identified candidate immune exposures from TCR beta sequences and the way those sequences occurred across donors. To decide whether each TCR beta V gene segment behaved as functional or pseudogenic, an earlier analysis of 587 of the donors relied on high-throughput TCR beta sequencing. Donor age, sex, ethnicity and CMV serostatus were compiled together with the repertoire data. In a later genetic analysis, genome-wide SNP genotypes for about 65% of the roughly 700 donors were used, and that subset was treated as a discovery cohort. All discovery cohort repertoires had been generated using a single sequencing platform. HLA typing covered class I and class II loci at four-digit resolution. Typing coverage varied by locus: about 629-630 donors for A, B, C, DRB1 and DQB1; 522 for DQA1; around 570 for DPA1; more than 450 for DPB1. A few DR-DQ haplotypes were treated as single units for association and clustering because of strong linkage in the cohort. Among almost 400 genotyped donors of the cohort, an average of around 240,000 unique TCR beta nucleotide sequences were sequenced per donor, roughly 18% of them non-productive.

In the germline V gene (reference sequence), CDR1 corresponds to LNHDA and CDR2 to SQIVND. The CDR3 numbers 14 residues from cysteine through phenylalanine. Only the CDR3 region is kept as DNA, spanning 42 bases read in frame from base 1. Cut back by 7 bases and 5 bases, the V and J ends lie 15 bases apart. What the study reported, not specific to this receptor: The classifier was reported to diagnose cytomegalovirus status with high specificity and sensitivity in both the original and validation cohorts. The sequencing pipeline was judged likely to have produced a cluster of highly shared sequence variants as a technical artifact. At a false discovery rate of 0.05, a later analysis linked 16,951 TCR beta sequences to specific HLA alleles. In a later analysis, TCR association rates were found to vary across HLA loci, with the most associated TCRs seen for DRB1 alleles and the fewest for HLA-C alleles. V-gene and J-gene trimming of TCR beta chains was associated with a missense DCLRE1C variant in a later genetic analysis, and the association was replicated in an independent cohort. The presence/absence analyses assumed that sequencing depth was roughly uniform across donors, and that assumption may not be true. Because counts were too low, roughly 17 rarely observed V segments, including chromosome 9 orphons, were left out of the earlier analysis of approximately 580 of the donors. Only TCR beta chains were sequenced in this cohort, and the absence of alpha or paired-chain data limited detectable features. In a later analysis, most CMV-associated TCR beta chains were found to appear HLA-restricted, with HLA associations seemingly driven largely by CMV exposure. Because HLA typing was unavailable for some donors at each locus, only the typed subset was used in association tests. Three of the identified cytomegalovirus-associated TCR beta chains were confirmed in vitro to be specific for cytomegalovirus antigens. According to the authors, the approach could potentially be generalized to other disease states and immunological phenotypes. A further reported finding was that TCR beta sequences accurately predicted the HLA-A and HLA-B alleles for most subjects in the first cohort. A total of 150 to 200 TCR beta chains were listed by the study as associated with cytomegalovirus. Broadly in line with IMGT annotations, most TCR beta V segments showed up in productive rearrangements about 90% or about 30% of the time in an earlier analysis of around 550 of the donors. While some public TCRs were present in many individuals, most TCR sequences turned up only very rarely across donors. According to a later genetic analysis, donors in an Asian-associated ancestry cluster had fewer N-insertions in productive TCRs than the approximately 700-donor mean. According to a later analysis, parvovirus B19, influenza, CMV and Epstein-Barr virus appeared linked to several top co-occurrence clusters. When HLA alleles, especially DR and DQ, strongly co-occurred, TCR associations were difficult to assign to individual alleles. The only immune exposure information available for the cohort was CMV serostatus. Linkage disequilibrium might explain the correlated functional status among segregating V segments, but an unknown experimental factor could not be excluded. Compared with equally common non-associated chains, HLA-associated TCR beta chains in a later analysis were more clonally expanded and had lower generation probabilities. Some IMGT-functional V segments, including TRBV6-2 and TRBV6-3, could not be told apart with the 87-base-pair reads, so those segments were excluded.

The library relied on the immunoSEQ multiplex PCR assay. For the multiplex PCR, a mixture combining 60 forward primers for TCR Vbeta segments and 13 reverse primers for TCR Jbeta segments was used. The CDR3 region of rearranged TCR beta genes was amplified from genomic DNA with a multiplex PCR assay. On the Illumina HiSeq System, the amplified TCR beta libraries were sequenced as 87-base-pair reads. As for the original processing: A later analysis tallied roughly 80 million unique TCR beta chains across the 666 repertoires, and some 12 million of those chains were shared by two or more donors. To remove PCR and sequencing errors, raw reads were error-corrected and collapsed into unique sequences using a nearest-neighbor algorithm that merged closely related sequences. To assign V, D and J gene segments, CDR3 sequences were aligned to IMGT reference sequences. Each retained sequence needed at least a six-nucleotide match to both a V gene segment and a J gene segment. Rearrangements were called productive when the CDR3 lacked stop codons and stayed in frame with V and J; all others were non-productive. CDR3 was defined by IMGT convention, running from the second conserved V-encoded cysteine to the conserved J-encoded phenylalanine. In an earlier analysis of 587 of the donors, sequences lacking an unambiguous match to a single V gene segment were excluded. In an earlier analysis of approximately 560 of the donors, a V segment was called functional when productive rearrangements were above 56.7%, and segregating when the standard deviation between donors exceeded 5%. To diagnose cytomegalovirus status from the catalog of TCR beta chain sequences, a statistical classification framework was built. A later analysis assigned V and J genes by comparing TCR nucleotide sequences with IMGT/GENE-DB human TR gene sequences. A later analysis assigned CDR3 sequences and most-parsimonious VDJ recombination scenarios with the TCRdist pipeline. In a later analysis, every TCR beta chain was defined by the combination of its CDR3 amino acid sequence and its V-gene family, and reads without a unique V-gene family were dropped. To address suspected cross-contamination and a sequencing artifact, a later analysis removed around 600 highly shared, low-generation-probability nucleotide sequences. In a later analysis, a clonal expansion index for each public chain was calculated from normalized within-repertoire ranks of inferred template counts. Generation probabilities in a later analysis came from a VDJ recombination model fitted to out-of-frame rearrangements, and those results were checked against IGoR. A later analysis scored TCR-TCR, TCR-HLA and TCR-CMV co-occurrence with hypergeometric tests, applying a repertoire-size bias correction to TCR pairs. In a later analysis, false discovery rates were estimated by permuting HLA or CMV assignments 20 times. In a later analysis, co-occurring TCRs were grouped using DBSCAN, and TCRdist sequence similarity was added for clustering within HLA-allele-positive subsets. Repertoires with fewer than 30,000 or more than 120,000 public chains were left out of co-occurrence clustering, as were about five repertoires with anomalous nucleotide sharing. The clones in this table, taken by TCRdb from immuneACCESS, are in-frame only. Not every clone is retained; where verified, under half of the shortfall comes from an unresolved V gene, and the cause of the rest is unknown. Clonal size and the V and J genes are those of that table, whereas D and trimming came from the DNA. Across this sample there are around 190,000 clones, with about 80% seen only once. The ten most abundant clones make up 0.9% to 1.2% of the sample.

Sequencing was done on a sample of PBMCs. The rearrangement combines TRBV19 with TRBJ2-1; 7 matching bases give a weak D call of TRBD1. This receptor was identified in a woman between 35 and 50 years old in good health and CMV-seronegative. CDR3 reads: CASMRRDRHNEQFF. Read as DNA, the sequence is TGTGCCAGTATGAGGCGGGACAGACACAATGAGCAGTTCTTC. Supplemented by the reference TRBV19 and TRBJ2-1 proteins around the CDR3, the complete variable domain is DGGITQSPKYLFRKEGQNVTLSCEQNLNHDAMYWYRQDPGQGLRLIYYSQIVNDFQKGDIAEGYSVSREKKESFPLTVTSAQKNPTAFYLCASMRRDRHNEQFFGPGTRLTVL.